The 17 T cell receptor beta chains below all came from one sample that was sequenced in a study of T cell responses to AZD1222 COVID-19 vaccine. Clones were read by immunoSEQ multiplex PCR, and TCRdb kept only the in-frame ones, dropping some. Of 50,000 to 65,000 clones in the sample, about nine tenths were seen once. Sequences were derived from peripheral blood, sampled 28 days after the second AZD1222 dose. The receptors derive from an adult who received the AZD1222 COVID-19 vaccine.

The V call is TRBV7-9, the J call TRBJ2-7, with 8 bases matching TRBD2. The CDR3 loop spans 12 amino acids. Trimming at V came to 6 bases and at J to 11 bases, leaving 9 bases not matched to a gene. Germline CDR1 reads SEHNR; CDR2 reads FQNEAQ (reference sequence). CDR3 amino acids: CASSSFGLAKYF. CDR3 coding DNA: TGTGCCAGCAGTTCATTCGGACTAGCAAAGTACTTC.

The chain recombines TRBV28 with TRBJ2-3; D uncertain. Germline V lookup: CDR1 MDHEN, CDR2 SYDVKM. CDR3 size: 13 residues. V was clipped by 7 bases and J by 2 bases, with 10 bases between them. The CDR3 DNA sequence: TGTGCCAGCAATTCCAGATACACAGATACGCAGTATTTT. Its translation is CASNSRYTDTQYF.

This chain uses TRBV5-1 with TRBJ2-7, with D unclear. Per germline, CDR1 SGHRS and CDR2 YFSETQ. The CDR3 is 14 amino acids. The V and J ends lost 0 bases and 2 bases respectively, with 9 bases between them. In nucleotides, the CDR3 is TGCGCCAGCAGCTTGGAGGACGTAACCTACGAGCAGTACTTC. This translates into CASSLEDVTYEQYF.

The V call is TRBV6-5, the J call TRBJ2-1; a weak D match, TRBD2 (5 bases). This CDR3 has 16 amino acids. Germline V gives CDR1 MNHEY, CDR2 SVGAGI. V gave up 0 bases and J gave up 8 bases, with 17 bases separating them. CDR3 nucleotides: TGTGCCAGCAGTTACTCGGGAGCGGACCATAGGGATGAGCAGTTCTTC. It is translated as CASSYSGADHRDEQFF.

The rearrangement joins TRBV15 to TRBJ1-3; D unresolved. In germline, CDR1 is LNHNV, CDR2 YYDKDF (reference sequence). V lost 0 bases to trimming and J lost 0 bases, with 9 bases between them. The CDR3 is made up of 16 amino acids. CDR3 DNA sequence: TGTGCCACCAGCAGAGATTTGGGAGTCTCTGGAAACACCATATATTTT. It yields the protein CATSRDLGVSGNTIYF.

The CDR3: CASSLDRGNSPLHF. The CDR3 nucleotides read TGTGCCAGCAGTTTGGACAGGGGTAATTCACCCCTCCACTTT. The genes are TRBV28 and TRBJ1-6; the match to TRBD1 covers 9 bases. Trimming at V came to 3 bases and at J to 6 bases, leaving 0 bases not matched to a gene. Germline values: CDR1 MDHEN, CDR2 SYDVKM. This CDR3 spans 14 amino acids.

This clone was found a few times. The chain is built from TRBV9 and TRBJ2-7; no definite D call. Germline V lookup: CDR1 SGDLS, CDR2 YYNGEE. The length of the CDR3 is 13 residues. Trimming shortened V by 0 bases and J by 0 bases, and 4 bases separated the two germline ends. The CDR3 here is CASSVGNSYEQYF. Written as DNA, the CDR3 is TGTGCCAGCAGCGTAGGGAACTCCTACGAGCAGTACTTC.

This chain connects TRBV5-1 to TRBJ1-2, with 8 nucleotides matching TRBD1. Germline V gene data show CDR1 as SGHRS and CDR2 as YFSETQ. Trimming took 0 bases from V and 6 from J; bases not matched to a gene: 7. The CDR3 covers 15 residues. CDR3 protein: CASSLAGQGGDGYTF. The DNA for the CDR3 is TGCGCCAGCAGCTTGGCTGGACAGGGAGGGGATGGCTACACCTTC.

The V call is TRBV30, the J call TRBJ2-3; no reliable D call. The germline CDR1 and CDR2 sequences are GTSNPN and SVGIG (reference sequence). Trimming shortened V by 2 bases and J by 4 bases, and 4 bases separated the two germline ends. The CDR3 is 11 amino acids. Here the CDR3 DNA reads TGTGCCTGGAGTTGGGCAGATACGCAGTATTTT. Protein: CAWSWADTQYF. The entire variable domain, with the rest obtained from reference TRBV30 and TRBJ2-3, is as follows: SQTIHQWPATLVQPVGSPLSLECTVEGTSNPNLYWYRQAAGRGLQLLFYSVGIGQISSEVPQNLSASRPQDRQFILSSKKLLLSDSGFYLCAWSWADTQYFGPGTRLTVL.

The chain links TRBV3-1 (or the pseudogene TRBV3-2) to TRBJ2-7, with TRBD1 matching over 7 bases. Germline values: CDR1 LGHDT, CDR2 YNNKEL (reference sequence). The CDR3 length is 16 residues. With 2 bases clipped from V and 3 bases from J, the junction kept 10 bases outside the gene matches. For the CDR3, the DNA is TGTGCCAGCAGCCAACGCCCGGCAGGGGGAAACTACGAGCAGTACTTC. Translating it yields CASSQRPAGGNYEQYF.

This sequence joins TRBV19 and TRBJ2-7, with D possibly matching TRBD1 (5 bases). Germline V gene lookup returns CDR1 LNHDA and CDR2 SQIVND (reference sequence). Trimming pared 4 bases from V and 3 bases from J, leaving 10 bases between. The CDR3 has 13 residues. CDR3 sequence: CASSTGRVYEQYF. In DNA, the CDR3 is TGTGCCAGTAGTACAGGCAGGGTCTACGAGCAGTACTTC.

CDR3 in amino acids: CASSIDPGGEQFF. In DNA form, the CDR3 reads TGTGCCAGTAGTATAGATCCGGGAGGGGAGCAGTTCTTC. The chain carries TRBV19 and TRBJ2-1; TRBD2 matches at 8 bases. Germline trimming cut 0 bases from V and 10 bases from J; bases unmatched to any gene: 2. The CDR3 is 13 residues long. From germline, CDR1 is LNHDA and CDR2 SQIVND (reference sequence).

V gene TRBV11-3 combines with J gene TRBJ2-3; no reliable D call. V lost 0 bases and J 6 bases, leaving 16 bases between the germline ends. Germline loops: CDR1 SGHNT, CDR2 YENEEA. The CDR3 extends over 16 amino acids. In nucleotides, the CDR3 is TGTGCCAGCAGCTTAGAGGGCTCGTCGGGTAGGGATACGCAGTATTTT. Protein product: CASSLEGSSGRDTQYF.

The chain has TRBV5-6 and TRBJ1-1, with D uncertain. V lost 4 bases to trimming and J lost 4 bases, with 11 bases between them. This CDR3 comprises 13 residues. CDR1 is SGHDT, CDR2 YYEEEE, per germline. Here the CDR3 reads CASSVSGGTEAFF. Written as DNA, the CDR3 is TGTGCCAGCAGCGTGAGTGGAGGCACTGAAGCTTTCTTT. Using reference TRBV5-6 and TRBJ1-1 for the parts outside the CDR3, the full variable domain is DAGVTQSPTHLIKTRGQQVTLRCSPKSGHDTVSWYQQALGQGPQFIFQYYEEEERQRGNFPDRFSGHQFPNYSSELNVNALLLGDSALYLCASSVSGGTEAFFGQGTRLTVV.

The rearrangement links TRBV19 to TRBJ1-3; D gene uncertain. There are 13 residues in the CDR3. The V end lost 5 bases, the J end lost 9 bases, and 14 bases lay between the germline ends. Germline CDR1 and CDR2: LNHDA and SQIVND (reference sequence). The DNA of the CDR3 is TGTGCCAGTAGTCCGAGTGAAGGGAGCACCATATATTTT. Protein: CASSPSEGSTIYF.

This rearrangement joins TRBV6-5 to TRBJ1-2; D remains unclear. This CDR3 comprises 10 residues. V dropped 6 bases and J dropped 9 bases, with 8 bases sitting between them. Germline V gene lookup returns CDR1 MNHEY and CDR2 SVGAGI. CDR3 amino acids: CASRYDRYTF. CDR3 DNA: TGTGCCAGCAGATATGATCGCTACACCTTC.

This clone was counted a few times. V usage is TRBV6-1 and J usage is TRBJ2-7, with D unresolved. The CDR3 length is 15 residues. Germline loops: CDR1 MNHNS, CDR2 SASEGT. V was shortened by 1 base and J by 4 bases, with 14 bases between the two germline ends. The CDR3 coding sequence is TGTGCCAGCAGTGAAGAGGGCAGGCGATTATACGAGCAGTACTTC. Its translation is CASSEEGRRLYEQYF.